The present T cell receptor beta chain was sequenced within a study of beta chain features in type 1 diabetes. Across the study: Age and gender were similar between patients and healthy donors, as were cell yields. General study points: Naive, central memory and Treg TCRB repertoires seemed to resemble each other more closely in patients than they did in healthy donors.

With 3 bases clipped from V and 0 bases from J, the junction kept 3 bases outside the gene matches. Germline V CDR1 and CDR2: MDHEN, SYDVKM. This CDR3 has 18 residues. Sequencing targeted expressed TCRB transcripts, as all isolated RNA had been reverse transcribed. Sequencing used immunoSEQ multiplex PCR; TCRdb keeps in-frame clones, though not all of them. The table shows roughly 180,000 clones, with approximately 13% occurring only once. Markers CD45RO/CCR7/CD25/CD127/CD95/CD27 served to sort CD4+ naive, central memory, regulatory and stem cell-like memory cells. Purity of each sorted population was above 95%. As to this clone: Its antigen is as yet unknown.

This sequence originates from a woman between 18 and 30 years old in good health. The specimen sequenced was central memory CD4+ T cells from blood. This rearrangement joins TRBV28 to TRBJ2-1; 15 bases align to TRBD2. CDR3 region: CASSLGLAGGYSYNEQFF. CDR3 in DNA: TGTGCCAGCAGTTTGGGACTAGCGGGAGGCTACTCCTACAATGAGCAGTTCTTC.